This T cell receptor (beta chain) was profiled in a study of cytomegalovirus exposure and HLA in healthy donors. The study's findings and limits: Earlier analysis yielded a pattern in which most TCR beta V segments were productive about 90% or about 30% of the time.

As to this clone: The target antigen is unknown.

The PCR contained 60 Vbeta and 13 Jbeta primers. Profiling relied on immunoSEQ multiplex PCR, and the TCRdb table lists in-frame clones only, not all of them. This listing includes 100,000 or so clones. The germline V gene has CDR1 PRHDT and CDR2 FYEKMQ (reference sequence). V was clipped by 2 bases and J by 2 bases; unmatched bases: 3. The CDR3 contains 15 residues. The sequencing sample was made of PBMCs. V usage is TRBV13 and J usage is TRBJ2-7, with 10 nucleotides matching TRBD2. The clonotype was recovered from a man in his fifties or sixties in good health and CMV-seronegative. The DNA for the CDR3 is TGTGCCAGCAGCTTAAGACTAGCGGGCGCCTACGAGCAGTACTTC. Amino acids: CASSLRLAGAYEQYF. Using reference TRBV13 and TRBJ2-7 for the parts outside the CDR3, the full variable domain is AAGVIQSPRHLIKEKRETATLKCYPIPRHDTVYWYQQGPGQDPQFLISFYEKMQSDKGSIPDRFSAQQFSDYHSELNMSSLELGDSALYFCASSLRLAGAYEQYFGPGTRLTVT.